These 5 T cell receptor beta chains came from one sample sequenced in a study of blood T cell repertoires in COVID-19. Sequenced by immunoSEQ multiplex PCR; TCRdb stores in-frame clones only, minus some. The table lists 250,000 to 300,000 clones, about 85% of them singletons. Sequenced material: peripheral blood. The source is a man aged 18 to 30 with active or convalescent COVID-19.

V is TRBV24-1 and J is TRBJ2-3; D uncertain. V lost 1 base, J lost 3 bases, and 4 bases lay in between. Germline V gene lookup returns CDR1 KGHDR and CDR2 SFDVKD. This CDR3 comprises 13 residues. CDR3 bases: TGTGCCACCAGTGATTTTCAAACAGATACGCAGTATTTT. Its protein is CATSDFQTDTQYF.

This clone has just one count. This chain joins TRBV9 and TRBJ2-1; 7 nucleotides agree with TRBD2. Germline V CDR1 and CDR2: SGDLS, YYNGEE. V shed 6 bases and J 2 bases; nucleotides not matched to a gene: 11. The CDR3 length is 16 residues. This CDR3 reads CASTPVGSGAYNEQFF. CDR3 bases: TGTGCCAGCACCCCGGTCGGCAGCGGGGCCTACAATGAGCAGTTCTTC.

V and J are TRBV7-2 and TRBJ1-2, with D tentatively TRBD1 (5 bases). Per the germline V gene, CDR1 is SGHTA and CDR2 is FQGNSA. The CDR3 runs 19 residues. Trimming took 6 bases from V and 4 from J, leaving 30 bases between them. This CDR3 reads CASSKPGLAGTYASYGYTF. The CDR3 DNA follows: TGTGCCAGCAGTAAACCGGGACTAGCGGGAACGTATGCCAGCTATGGCTACACCTTC.

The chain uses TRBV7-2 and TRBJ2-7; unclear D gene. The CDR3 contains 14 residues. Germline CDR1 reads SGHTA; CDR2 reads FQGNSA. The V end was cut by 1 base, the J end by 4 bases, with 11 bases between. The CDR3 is CASSLGPSVYEQYF. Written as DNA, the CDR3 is TGTGCCAGCAGCTTAGGCCCCTCAGTTTACGAGCAGTACTTC.

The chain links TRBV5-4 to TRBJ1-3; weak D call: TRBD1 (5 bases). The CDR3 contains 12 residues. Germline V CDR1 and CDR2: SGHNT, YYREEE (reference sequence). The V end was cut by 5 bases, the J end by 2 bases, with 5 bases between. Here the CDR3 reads CASRGAGNTIYF. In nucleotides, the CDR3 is TGTGCCAGCAGAGGGGCTGGAAACACCATATATTTT.